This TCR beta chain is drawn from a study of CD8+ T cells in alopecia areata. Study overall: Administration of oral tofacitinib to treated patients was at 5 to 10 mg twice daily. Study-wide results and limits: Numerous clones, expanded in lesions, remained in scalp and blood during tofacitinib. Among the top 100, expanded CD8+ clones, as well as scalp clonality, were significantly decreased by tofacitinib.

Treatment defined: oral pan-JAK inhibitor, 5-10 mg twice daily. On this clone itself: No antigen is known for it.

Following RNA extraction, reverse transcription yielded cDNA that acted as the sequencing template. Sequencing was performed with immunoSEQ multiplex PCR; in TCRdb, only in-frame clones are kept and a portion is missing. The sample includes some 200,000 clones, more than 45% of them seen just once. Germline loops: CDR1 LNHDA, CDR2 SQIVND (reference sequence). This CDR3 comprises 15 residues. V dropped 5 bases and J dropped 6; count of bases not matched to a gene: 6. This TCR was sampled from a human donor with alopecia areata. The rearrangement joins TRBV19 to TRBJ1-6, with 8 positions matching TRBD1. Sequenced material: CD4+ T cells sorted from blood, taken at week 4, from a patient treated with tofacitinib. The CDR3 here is CASSPPGQVNSPLHF. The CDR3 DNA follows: TGTGCCAGTAGTCCCCCGGGACAGGTTAATTCACCCCTCCACTTT.